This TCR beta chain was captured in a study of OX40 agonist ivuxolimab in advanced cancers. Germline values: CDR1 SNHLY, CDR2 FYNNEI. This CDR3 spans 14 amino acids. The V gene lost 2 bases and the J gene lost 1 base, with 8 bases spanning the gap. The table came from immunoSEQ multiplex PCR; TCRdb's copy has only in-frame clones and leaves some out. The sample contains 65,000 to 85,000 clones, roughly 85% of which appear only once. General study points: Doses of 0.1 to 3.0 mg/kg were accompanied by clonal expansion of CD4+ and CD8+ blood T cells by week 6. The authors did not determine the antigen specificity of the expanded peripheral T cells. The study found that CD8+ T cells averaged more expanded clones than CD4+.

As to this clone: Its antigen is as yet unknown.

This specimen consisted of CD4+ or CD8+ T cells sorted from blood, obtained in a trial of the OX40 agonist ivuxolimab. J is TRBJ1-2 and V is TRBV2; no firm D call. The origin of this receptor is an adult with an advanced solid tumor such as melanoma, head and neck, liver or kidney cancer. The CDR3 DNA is TGTGCCAGCAGTGAACAGATTCGTAACTATGGCTACACCTTC. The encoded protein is CASSEQIRNYGYTF. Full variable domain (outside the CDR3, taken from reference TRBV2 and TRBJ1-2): EPEVTQTPSHQVTQMGQEVILRCVPISNHLYFYWYRQILGQKVEFLVSFYNNEISEKSEIFDDQFSVERPDGSNFTLKIRSTKLEDSAMYFCASSEQIRNYGYTFGSGTRLTVV.